A single sample is the source of the 9 T cell receptor beta chains below, sequenced in a study of cytomegalovirus exposure and HLA in healthy donors. It was with 60 Vbeta and 13 Jbeta primers that the PCR ran. Generated by immunoSEQ multiplex PCR, the TCRdb table keeps only in-frame clones and is missing some. The table includes about 130,000 clones, roughly 78% detected once. Sequencing was performed on PBMCs. The receptors were sampled from a man aged 25-45 years in good health and CMV-seronegative.

The V call is TRBV6-5, the J call TRBJ2-3; no definite D call. The V end was cut by 10 bases, the J end by 5 bases, with 22 bases between. The CDR3 has 15 residues. Germline V gene data show CDR1 as MNHEY and CDR2 as SVGAGI. The DNA of the CDR3 is TGTGCCACCCATCACCTAACCTCAACTGGAGATACGCAGTATTTT. Amino acids: CATHHLTSTGDTQYF.

The V gene is TRBV11-2, the J gene TRBJ1-4; TRBD1 aligns across 8 bases. CDR1 SGHAT and CDR2 FQNNGV come from the germline V gene. The CDR3 has 16 amino acids. V shed 0 bases and J 8 bases; nucleotides not matched to a gene: 8. The CDR3, as DNA: TGTGCCAGCAGCTTAGATCGGAGGACAGGGCGGGAAAAACTGTTTTTT. Protein: CASSLDRRTGREKLFF.

DNA for the CDR3: TGTGCCAGCAGTTGGTCAGGGGGGGAAGCTTTCTTT. Translation: CASSWSGGEAFF. The V call is TRBV6-6, the J call TRBJ1-1; TRBD1 matches at 7 bases. The CDR3 contains 12 residues. From germline, CDR1 is MNHNY and CDR2 SVGAGI (reference sequence). V trimming: 4 bases; J trimming: 8 bases; junction bases outside the gene matches: 4.

The rearrangement joins TRBV6-5 to TRBJ2-7, with 9 bases identical to TRBD1. This CDR3 is 15 amino acids long. Germline V CDR1 and CDR2: MNHEY, SVGAGI. Trimming removed 1 base from V and 0 bases from J; junction bases left unmatched: 1. CDR3 residues: CASSYLQGASYEQYF. The CDR3 nucleotides read TGTGCCAGCAGTTACTTACAGGGGGCCTCCTACGAGCAGTACTTC.

The chain employs TRBV27 and TRBJ1-4, with 7 positions matching TRBD1. V trimming: 5 bases; J trimming: 10 bases; junction bases outside the gene matches: 16. The CDR3 has 16 residues. CDR1 MNHEY and CDR2 SMNVEV come from the germline V gene (reference sequence). CDR3 region: CASSLQAGTAIGKLFF. CDR3 nucleotide sequence: TGTGCCAGCAGTCTACAAGCCGGGACAGCGATAGGAAAACTGTTTTTT.

The V call is TRBV30, the J call TRBJ1-5; TRBD1 agrees at 7 bases. The trim removed 1 base at V and 3 bases at J, leaving 6 bases unmatched. Germline V gene data show CDR1 as GTSNPN and CDR2 as SVGIG (reference sequence). The length of the CDR3 is 15 residues. The CDR3 is CAWSGYGTVNQPQHF. CDR3 nucleotide sequence: TGTGCCTGGAGTGGATATGGGACAGTCAATCAGCCCCAGCATTTT.

This clone was recorded a few times. Mismatch with germline at one junction end may stem from a read error. CDR3 in DNA: TGTGCCAGCAGAGAAGAAAATAGCCAGCCCCAGCATTTT. It translates to CASREENSQPQHF. V usage is TRBV2 and J usage is TRBJ1-5; no definite D call. From germline, CDR1 is SNHLY and CDR2 FYNNEI. There are 13 residues in the CDR3.

The rearrangement joins TRBV23-1 to TRBJ1-1, with D perhaps matching TRBD1 (6 bases). TRBV23-1 is filed as an ORF, its function uncertain. V was pared by 6 bases and J by 6 bases, with 11 bases between. The CDR3 is 12 amino acids. The CDR3 loop is CASRSGDAEAFF. The CDR3, as DNA: TGCGCCAGCAGATCAGGGGACGCTGAAGCTTTCTTT.

This clone was observed a single time. This chain links TRBV28 with TRBJ1-1, with a possible D match to TRBD1 (5 bases). From germline, CDR1 is MDHEN and CDR2 SYDVKM. V gave up 1 base and J gave up 5 bases, with 11 bases separating them. CDR3 length: 14 residues. This CDR3 reads CASSLFGGRTEAFF. CDR3 nucleotide sequence: TGTGCCAGCAGTTTATTCGGGGGGAGGACTGAAGCTTTCTTT.